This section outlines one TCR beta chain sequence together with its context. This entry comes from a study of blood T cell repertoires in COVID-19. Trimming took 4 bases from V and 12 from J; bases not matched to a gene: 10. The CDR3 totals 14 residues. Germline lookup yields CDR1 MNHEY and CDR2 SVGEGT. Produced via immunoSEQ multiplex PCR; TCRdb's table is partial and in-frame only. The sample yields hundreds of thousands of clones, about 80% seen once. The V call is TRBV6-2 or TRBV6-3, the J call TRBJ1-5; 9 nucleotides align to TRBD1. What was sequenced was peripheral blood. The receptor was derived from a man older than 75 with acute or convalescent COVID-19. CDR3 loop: CASSWTGAPEDQHF. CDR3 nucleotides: TGTGCCAGCAGTTGGACAGGGGCCCCTGAGGACCAGCATTTT.